This entry describes one TCR beta chain. Its recognized antigen is unknown. Base qualities are missing; no much larger clone stands one base away. The sample originates from a study of blood T cell dynamics during melanoma immunotherapy (dated by TCRdb to the early 2020s). Regarding the research as a whole: The patients had metastatic melanoma and were given first-line pembrolizumab or nivolumab plus ipilimumab as standard of care in the United Kingdom. To find early correlates of response, peripheral T cell receptor repertoires were profiled in metastatic melanoma patients before and after one cycle of checkpoint inhibitor therapy. Consecutive patients formed a training cohort, and a further independent group of patients from the same centre was pooled into an external validation set.

The label giving this sample's time point can be read as: pre-treatment baseline. Blood samples were taken at two points: before treatment (T0) and at week 3 (W3), which came after the first cycle of checkpoint blockade. Except for two patients with rapid clinical progression, response was assessed 12 weeks after the first infusion by RECIST 1.1; disease control meant complete response, partial response or stable disease. Patients with prior systemic cancer treatment, concomitant immunosuppressant therapy or synchronous other active malignancies were excluded. Bulk PBMC and plasma cell-free DNA were both sequenced for TCR beta so that circulating cells and T cell turnover could be tracked. PBMC were isolated from blood with Lymphoprep and SepMate tubes, followed by red cell lysis. QIAamp DNA Blood Mini kits were used to extract DNA from PBMC and from sorted T cell subsets. Overall results and qualifications from the work: The relatively small sample size was recognized as a factor that could limit how well the results generalize. A bifurcated reorganization of the PBMC repertoire at W3, with increased clonality or increased diversity, was observed in patients who later achieved disease control, unlike in progressors. Whether the T cell clones behind the repertoire changes were melanoma-specific or instead reflected general immune activation was something the study could not determine.

Every bulk PBMC sample had a fixed 350 ng of DNA loaded. The immunoSEQ TCRb Assay kit was used according to manufacturer instructions to amplify TCR beta CDR3 sequences from genomic DNA. The KAPA Library Quantification Kit for Illumina platforms was used to quantify the pooled libraries by qPCR. Pooled libraries were sequenced on an Illumina NextSeq 500, clustered at roughly 0.6-1.2 pM. Under the source paper's analysis protocol: Analysis of the TCR data relied on immunoSEQ ANALYZER and the R LymphoSeq package. A rearrangement efficiency score was calculated as productive divided by the sum of productive and non-productive CDR3 sequences. Clonality was assessed using the Gini coefficient and diversity using the Renyi index at alpha=1, with pairwise comparisons between timepoints within each patient. Clonal relatedness used an edit distance of 3, and repertoire similarity used the Bhattacharyya coefficient, both computed in LymphoSeq. To classify response, a linear discriminant analysis based on week-3 changes in clonality and diversity was built with the R MASS and caret packages. This is the immuneACCESS table as TCRdb keeps it, with only in-frame sequences that have V and J called. A part of the clones is gone; compared with another copy, unresolved V genes explain less than half, and the rest is unexplained. V, J and clone size are taken as reported in that table, and D and trimming were inferred from the DNA itself. For this sample the table gives about 24,000 clones, of which 87% were detected only once. Approximately 4.6% of the sample rests with the top ten.

From the cysteine up to the phenylalanine, the CDR3 has a length of 12 residues. The read is trimmed to its CDR3 DNA, 36 bases read in frame from base 1. The germline V gene specifies MGHRA as CDR1 and YSYEKL as CDR2. V sheds 3 bases and J sheds 6 bases, leaving 8 bases between their ends. The sequence derives from a human donor with melanoma. The sequencing used blood, collected from a patient treated with checkpoint blockade. The rearranged chain carries TRBV4-1 and TRBJ1-1; the D gene cannot be resolved reliably. The DNA sequence follows: TGCGCCAGCAGCCACCCTTTCGCTGAAGCTTTCTTT. The resulting protein is CASSHPFAEAFF.